These 9 T cell receptor beta chains came from one sample sequenced in a study of T cell repertoires in cytomegalovirus infection. TCRdb redid the calling of the reads with MiXCR, one entry per CDR3 protein. The sample lists around 170,000 distinct CDR3 sequences; over 13% were seen once. Sequenced material: PBMCs. These receptors all stem from a human donor in good health (CMV status not recorded). Some clones in this sample may be carry-over from other donors' samples.

The rearrangement joins TRBV6-4 to TRBJ2-2; possibly TRBD2 for D (5 bases). There are 17 residues in the CDR3. Trimming took off 4 bases at V and 3 bases at J, with 18 bases between the two ends. Germline V gives CDR1 MRHNA, CDR2 SNTAGT. As DNA, the CDR3 is TGTGCCAGCAGTGTAGGATCCCCCCCGGGGTACACCGGGGAGCTGTTTTTT. This sequence encodes CASSVGSPPGYTGELFF.

This chain links TRBV5-5 with TRBJ2-1, with D possibly TRBD1 on 6 matching bases. The germline gives CDR1 SGHKS, CDR2 YYEKEE (reference sequence). The CDR3 has 16 residues. The V gene lost 0 bases and the J gene lost 0 bases, with 10 bases spanning the gap. DNA of the CDR3: TGTGCCAGCAGCTTGGGGGGGCCTAGCTCCTACAATGAGCAGTTCTTC. Residues: CASSLGGPSSYNEQFF.

Only a few counts were recorded for this clonotype. The CDR3 reads CSARDTSGGYWGANVLTF. The CDR3 bases are TGCAGTGCTAGAGATACCTCGGGGGGGTATTGGGGGGCCAACGTCCTGACTTTC. This sequence joins TRBV20-1 and TRBJ2-6, with 8 nucleotides matching TRBD2. CDR3 length: 18 residues. CDR1 is DFQATT and CDR2 is SNEGSKA in the germline V gene (reference sequence). The V segment lost 0 bases and the J segment 4 bases; nucleotides outside the gene matches: 11.

This clonotype was seen repeatedly, ten times or more. The chain joins TRBV7-2 to TRBJ2-1; D is unresolved. The CDR3 has 15 amino acids. CDR1 and CDR2 from the germline V gene are SGHTA and FQGNSA. V lost 4 bases, J lost 6 bases, and 16 bases lay in between. The CDR3 nucleotides are TGTGCCAGCAGCTCGTCGACGGCGCGAATCAATGAGCAGTTCTTC. Its protein is CASSSSTARINEQFF.

The CDR3 here is CASSQDHAAGNTIYF. The CDR3 DNA sequence: TGCGCCAGCAGCCAAGATCACGCGGCTGGAAACACCATATATTTT. The rearrangement links TRBV4-1 to TRBJ1-3; D ambiguous. The CDR3 totals 15 residues. The germline V gene has CDR1 MGHRA and CDR2 YSYEKL. Between the trimmed V and J ends, which lost 0 bases and 2 bases, there was a span of 8 bases.

The chain uses TRBV20-1 and TRBJ1-1; weak D call: TRBD1 (5 bases). V gave up 6 bases and J gave up 3 bases, with 11 bases separating them. The CDR3 runs to 12 residues. CDR1 DFQATT and CDR2 SNEGSKA come from the germline V gene (reference sequence). The CDR3 sequence is CSAGVGDTEAFF. The CDR3 DNA is TGCAGTGCAGGGGTGGGGGACACTGAAGCTTTCTTT.

The chain carries TRBV28 and TRBJ1-5, with 11 bases lining up with TRBD1. Germline CDR1 MDHEN, CDR2 SYDVKM. J was trimmed by 7 bases and V by 5 bases; bases with no gene match: 7. The CDR3 runs to 15 residues. The CDR3 DNA reads as TGTGCCAGCAGTCCCGGGACAGGGGGAGGCCAGCCCCAGCATTTT. Protein product: CASSPGTGGGQPQHF.

In this sample, this clonotype turned up a few times. The V call is TRBV6-1, the J call TRBJ1-1; D not resolved. The germline CDR1 and CDR2 sequences are MNHNS and SASEGT. V was clipped by 5 bases and J by 4 bases, with 11 bases between them. This CDR3 region has 13 residues. The DNA for the CDR3 is TGTGCCAGCAGTCAACCTGGAGGCACTGAAGCTTTCTTT. It is translated as CASSQPGGTEAFF.

This clonotype occurred many times. V and J are TRBV7-8 and TRBJ1-1; D not certain. This CDR3 is 14 amino acids long. Germline CDR1 reads SGHVS; CDR2 reads FQNEAQ. The germline V and J ends were trimmed by 0 bases and 4 bases, with 9 bases remaining between them. The CDR3 loop is CASSLAQAGTEAFF. Written as DNA, the CDR3 is TGTGCCAGCAGCTTAGCGCAGGCGGGCACTGAAGCTTTCTTT.